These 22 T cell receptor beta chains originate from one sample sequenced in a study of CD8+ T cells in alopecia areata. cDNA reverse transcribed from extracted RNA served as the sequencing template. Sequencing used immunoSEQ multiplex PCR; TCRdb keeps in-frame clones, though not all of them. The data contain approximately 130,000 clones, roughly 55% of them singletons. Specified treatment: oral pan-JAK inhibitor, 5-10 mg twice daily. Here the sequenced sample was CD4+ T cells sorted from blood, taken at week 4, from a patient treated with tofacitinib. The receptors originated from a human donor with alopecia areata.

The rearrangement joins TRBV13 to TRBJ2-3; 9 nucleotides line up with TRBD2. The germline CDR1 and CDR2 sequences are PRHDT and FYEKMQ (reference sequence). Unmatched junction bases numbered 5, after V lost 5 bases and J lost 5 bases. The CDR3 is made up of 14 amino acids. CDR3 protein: CASSPSGEVDTQYF. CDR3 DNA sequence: TGTGCCAGCAGCCCTAGCGGGGAAGTAGATACGCAGTATTTT.

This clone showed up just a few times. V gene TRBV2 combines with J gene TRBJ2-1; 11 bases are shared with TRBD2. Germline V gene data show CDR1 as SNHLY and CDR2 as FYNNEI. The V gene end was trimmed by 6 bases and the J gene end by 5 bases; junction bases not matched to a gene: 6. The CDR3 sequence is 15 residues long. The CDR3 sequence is CASRVTSGTHNEQFF. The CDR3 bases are TGTGCCAGCAGGGTGACTAGCGGGACGCACAATGAGCAGTTCTTC.

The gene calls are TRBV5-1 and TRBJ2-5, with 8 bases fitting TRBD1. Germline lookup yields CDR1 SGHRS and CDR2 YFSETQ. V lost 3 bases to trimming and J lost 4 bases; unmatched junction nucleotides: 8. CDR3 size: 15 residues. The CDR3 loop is CASSYGQGRGETQYF. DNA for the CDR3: TGCGCCAGCAGCTACGGACAGGGTCGAGGAGAGACCCAGTACTTC. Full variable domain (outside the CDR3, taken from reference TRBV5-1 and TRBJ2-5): KAGVTQTPRYLIKTRGQQVTLSCSPISGHRSVSWYQQTPGQGLQFLFEYFSETQRNKGNFPGRFSGRQFSNSRSEMNVSTLELGDSALYLCASSYGQGRGETQYFGPGTRLLVL.

The CDR3 DNA reads TGTGCCAGCAGCTCCGGTACTAGCGGGGAGACCCAGTACTTC. This sequence encodes CASSSGTSGETQYF. The chain has TRBV4-2 and TRBJ2-5; 9 bases line up with TRBD2. The CDR3 sequence is 14 residues long. After removal of 5 bases from V and 5 bases from J, the junction contained 6 bases not matched to a gene. Germline loops: CDR1 LGHNA, CDR2 YNFKEQ.

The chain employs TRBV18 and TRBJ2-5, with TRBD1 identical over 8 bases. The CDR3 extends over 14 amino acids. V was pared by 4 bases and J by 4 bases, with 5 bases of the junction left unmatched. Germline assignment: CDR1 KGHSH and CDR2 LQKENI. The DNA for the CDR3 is TGTGCCAGCTCACGAGGACAGGGAGTAGAGACCCAGTACTTC. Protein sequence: CASSRGQGVETQYF.

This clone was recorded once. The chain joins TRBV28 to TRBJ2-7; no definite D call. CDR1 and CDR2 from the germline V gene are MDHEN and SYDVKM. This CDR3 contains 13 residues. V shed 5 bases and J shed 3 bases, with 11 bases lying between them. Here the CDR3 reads CASSRAPFYEQYF. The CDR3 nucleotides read TGTGCCAGCAGTCGGGCCCCGTTCTACGAGCAGTACTTC.

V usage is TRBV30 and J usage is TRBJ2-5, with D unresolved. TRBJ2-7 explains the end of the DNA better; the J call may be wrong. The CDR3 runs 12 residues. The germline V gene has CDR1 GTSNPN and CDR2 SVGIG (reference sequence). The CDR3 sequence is CAWSSGFDEQYF. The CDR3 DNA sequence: TGTGCCTGGAGTTCCGGCTTCGACGAGCAGTACTTC.

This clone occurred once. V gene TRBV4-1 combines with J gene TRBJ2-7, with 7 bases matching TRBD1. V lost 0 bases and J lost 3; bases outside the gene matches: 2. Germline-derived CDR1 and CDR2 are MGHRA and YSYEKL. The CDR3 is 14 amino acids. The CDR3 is CASSQEGQSYEQYF. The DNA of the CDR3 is TGCGCCAGCAGCCAAGAGGGACAGAGCTACGAGCAGTACTTC.

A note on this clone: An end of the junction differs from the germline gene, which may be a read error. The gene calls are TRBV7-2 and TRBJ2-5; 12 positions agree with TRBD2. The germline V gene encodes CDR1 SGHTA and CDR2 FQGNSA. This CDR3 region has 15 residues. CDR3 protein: CASSLAGGPGETQYF. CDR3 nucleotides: TGTGCCAGCAGCCTAGCGGGAGGGCCGGGTGAGACCCAGTACTTC. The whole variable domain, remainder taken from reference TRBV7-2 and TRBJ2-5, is GAGVSQSPSNKVTEKGKDVELRCDPISGHTALYWYRQSLGQGLEFLIYFQGNSAPDKSGLPSDRFSAERTGGSVSTLTIQRTQQEDSAVYLCASSLAGGPGETQYFGPGTRLLVL.

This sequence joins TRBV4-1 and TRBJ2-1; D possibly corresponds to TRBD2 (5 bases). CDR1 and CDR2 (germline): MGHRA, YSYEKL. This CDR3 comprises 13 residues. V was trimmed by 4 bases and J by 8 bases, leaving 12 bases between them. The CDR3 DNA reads TGCGCCAGCAGCCGCGGGCACGGCGATGAGCAGTTCTTC. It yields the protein CASSRGHGDEQFF.

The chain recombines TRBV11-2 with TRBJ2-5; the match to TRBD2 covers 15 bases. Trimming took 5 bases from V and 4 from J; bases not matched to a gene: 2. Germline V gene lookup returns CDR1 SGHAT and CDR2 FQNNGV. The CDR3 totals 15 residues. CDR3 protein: CASSPGLAGGETQYF. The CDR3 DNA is TGTGCCAGCAGCCCGGGACTAGCGGGGGGAGAGACCCAGTACTTC.

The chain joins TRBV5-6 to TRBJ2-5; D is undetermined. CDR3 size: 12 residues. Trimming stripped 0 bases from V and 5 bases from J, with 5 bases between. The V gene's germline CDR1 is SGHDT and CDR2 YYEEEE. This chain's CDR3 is CASSLGVETQYF. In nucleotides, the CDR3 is TGTGCCAGCAGCTTGGGGGTGGAGACCCAGTACTTC. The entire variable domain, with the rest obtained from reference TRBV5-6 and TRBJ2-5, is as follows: DAGVTQSPTHLIKTRGQQVTLRCSPKSGHDTVSWYQQALGQGPQFIFQYYEEEERQRGNFPDRFSGHQFPNYSSELNVNALLLGDSALYLCASSLGVETQYFGPGTRLLVL.

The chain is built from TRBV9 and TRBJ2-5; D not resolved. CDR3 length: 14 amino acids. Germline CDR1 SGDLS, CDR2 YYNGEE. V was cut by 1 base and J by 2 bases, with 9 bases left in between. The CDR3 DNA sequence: TGTGCCAGCAGCGTATCAAGCCTTCAAGAGACCCAGTACTTC. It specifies CASSVSSLQETQYF.

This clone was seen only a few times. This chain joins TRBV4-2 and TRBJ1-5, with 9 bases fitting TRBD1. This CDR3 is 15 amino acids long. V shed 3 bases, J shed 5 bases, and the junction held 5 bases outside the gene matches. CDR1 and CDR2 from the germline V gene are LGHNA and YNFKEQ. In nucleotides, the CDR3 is TGTGCCAGCAGCCACCGGGACAGGGTAGATCAGCCCCAGCATTTT. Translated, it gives CASSHRDRVDQPQHF.

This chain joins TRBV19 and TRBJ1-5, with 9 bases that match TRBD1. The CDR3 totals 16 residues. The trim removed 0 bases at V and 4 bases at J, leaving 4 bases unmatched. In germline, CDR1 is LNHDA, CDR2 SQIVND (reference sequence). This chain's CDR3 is CASSIDDGQGNQPQHF. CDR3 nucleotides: TGTGCCAGTAGTATAGACGACGGACAGGGGAATCAGCCCCAGCATTTT.

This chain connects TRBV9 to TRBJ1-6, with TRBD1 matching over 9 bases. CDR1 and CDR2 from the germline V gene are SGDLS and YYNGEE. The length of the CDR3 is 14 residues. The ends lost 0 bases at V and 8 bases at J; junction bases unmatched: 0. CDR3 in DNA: TGTGCCAGCAGCGTAGGACAGGGGGATTCACCCCTCCACTTT. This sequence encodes CASSVGQGDSPLHF.

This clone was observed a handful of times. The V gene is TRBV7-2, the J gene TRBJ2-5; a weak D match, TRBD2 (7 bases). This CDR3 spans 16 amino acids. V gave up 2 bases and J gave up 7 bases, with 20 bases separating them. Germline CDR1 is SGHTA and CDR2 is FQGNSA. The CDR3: CASSLTSGAGRGTQYF. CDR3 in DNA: TGTGCCAGCAGCTTAACGAGCGGGGCTGGCAGGGGGACCCAGTACTTC.

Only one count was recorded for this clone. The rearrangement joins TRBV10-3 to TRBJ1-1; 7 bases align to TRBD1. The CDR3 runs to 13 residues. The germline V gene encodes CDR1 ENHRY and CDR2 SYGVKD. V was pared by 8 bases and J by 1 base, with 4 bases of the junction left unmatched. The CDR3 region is CAIAGQENTEAFF. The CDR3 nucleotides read TGTGCCATCGCCGGACAGGAGAACACTGAAGCTTTCTTT.

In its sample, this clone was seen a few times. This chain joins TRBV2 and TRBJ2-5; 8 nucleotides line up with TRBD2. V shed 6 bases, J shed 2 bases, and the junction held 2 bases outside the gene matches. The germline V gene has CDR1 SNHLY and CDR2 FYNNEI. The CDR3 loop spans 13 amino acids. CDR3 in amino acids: CASRVAGQETQYF. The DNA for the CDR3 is TGTGCCAGCAGGGTAGCGGGACAAGAGACCCAGTACTTC.

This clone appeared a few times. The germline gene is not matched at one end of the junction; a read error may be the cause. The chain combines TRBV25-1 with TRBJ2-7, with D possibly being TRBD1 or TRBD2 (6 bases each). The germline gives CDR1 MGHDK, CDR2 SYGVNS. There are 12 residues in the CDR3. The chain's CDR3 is CASSEEGGQLDF. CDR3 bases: TGTGCCAGCAGTGAAGAAGGGGGGCAGTTGGACTTC.

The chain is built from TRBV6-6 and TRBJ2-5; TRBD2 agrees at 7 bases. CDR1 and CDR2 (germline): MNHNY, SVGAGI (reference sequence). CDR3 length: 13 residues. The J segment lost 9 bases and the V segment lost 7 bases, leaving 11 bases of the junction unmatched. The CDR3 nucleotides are TGTGCCAGCACTCCCGGACTAGTGGGGGCCCAGTACTTC. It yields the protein CASTPGLVGAQYF.

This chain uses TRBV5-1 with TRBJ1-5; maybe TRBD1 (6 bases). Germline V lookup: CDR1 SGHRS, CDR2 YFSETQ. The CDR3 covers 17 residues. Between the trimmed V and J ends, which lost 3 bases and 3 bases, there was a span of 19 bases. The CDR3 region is CASSSSNRESPNQPQHF. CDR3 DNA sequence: TGCGCCAGCAGCTCTTCGAACAGGGAGTCCCCCAATCAGCCCCAGCATTTT.